A single sample is the source of the 9 T cell receptor beta chains below, sequenced in a study of post-analysis software for immune sequencing data. General study results and limits: Four or five TRBV segments, TRBV5-6, TRBV5-1 and TRBV20-1 among them, were found more frequent in patients than controls.

Presence of unique molecular identifiers characterized the TCR beta cDNA libraries. From the PCR reads, TCRdb called clonotypes with MiXCR, one entry per CDR3 protein. There are more than 500,000 distinct CDR3 sequences in the sample; 30% to 40% occur only once, and around 6.1% lies in the top ten. These receptors lack a known antigen. The sample consisted of blood. The receptor source for this set is a girl under 18 with multiple sclerosis.

This clonotype has only a few counts. The chain carries TRBV5-1 and TRBJ2-1, with 10 positions matching TRBD2. Looked up from germline, CDR1 is SGHRS and CDR2 is YFSETQ. The CDR3 extends over 15 amino acids. Trimming at V came to 7 bases and at J to 2 bases, leaving 6 bases not matched to a gene. This CDR3 is CASGSSGGAYNEQFF. DNA of the CDR3: TGCGCCAGCGGGTCTAGCGGGGGAGCCTACAATGAGCAGTTCTTC.

This clonotype was detected ten times or more. A read error may account for a junction end that differs from germline. The V and J genes are TRBV5-1 and TRBJ1-1; D gene unclear. CDR3 length equals 13 residues. Germline V gene sequence: CDR1 SGHRS, CDR2 YFSETQ. Here the CDR3 DNA reads TGTGCCAGCAGCTTAGATCGGGGCACTGAAGCTTTCTTT. It is translated as CASSLDRGTEAFF.

The chain recombines TRBV10-3 with TRBJ2-5; a possible D gene is TRBD1 (6 bases). CDR3 size: 13 residues. Germline loops: CDR1 ENHRY, CDR2 SYGVKD. V was clipped by 7 bases and J by 3 bases, with 12 bases between them. CDR3: CAIKRDIEETQYF. CDR3 nucleotide sequence: TGTGCCATCAAAAGGGACATAGAAGAGACCCAGTACTTC.

V is TRBV6-5 and J is TRBJ1-2; D might be TRBD1 (5 bases). Trimming took 2 bases from V and 4 from J, leaving 11 bases between them. CDR3 length: 14 amino acids. Germline V gives CDR1 MNHEY, CDR2 SVGAGI. CDR3 region: CASSYHLGPYGYTF. The CDR3 nucleotides are TGTGCCAGCAGTTACCACTTGGGGCCCTATGGCTACACCTTC.

A few counts support this clonotype. The CDR3 bases are TGTGCCAGCAGGCTTACTATAGTAGGGGAGCAGTTCTTC. Its translation is CASRLTIVGEQFF. The chain employs TRBV12-3 or TRBV12-4 and TRBJ2-1; D uncertain. CDR3 length equals 13 residues. Trimming removed 6 bases at V and 10 bases at J, with 16 bases between.

The chain carries TRBV11-1 and TRBJ2-5; D may be TRBD1 (6 bases). The J call may be faulty, since TRBJ2-4 better matches the DNA end. The CDR3 has 16 residues. Germline lookup yields CDR1 SGHAT and CDR2 FQDESV (reference sequence). CDR3 nucleotides: TGTGCCAGCAGCCCCCTTCCGGGGACAACCAAAAACATTCAGTACTTC. As protein: CASSPLPGTTKNIQYF.

This chain connects TRBV6-5 to TRBJ1-3, with 9 bases aligning to TRBD1. In germline, CDR1 is MNHEY, CDR2 SVGAGI. CDR3 length equals 15 residues. Germline trimming cut 5 bases from V and 0 bases from J; bases unmatched to any gene: 2. The CDR3 sequence is CASSKDRGSGNTIYF. As DNA, the CDR3 is TGTGCCAGCAGTAAGGACAGGGGCTCTGGAAACACCATATATTTT.

V gene TRBV24-1 combines with J gene TRBJ2-1, with TRBD1 matching 7 bases. This CDR3 contains 14 residues. The ends lost 3 bases at V and 9 bases at J; junction bases unmatched: 7. From germline, CDR1 is KGHDR and CDR2 SFDVKD. CDR3 loop: CATSDPTGYSEQFF. The CDR3 DNA is TGTGCCACCAGTGATCCGACAGGGTACTCTGAGCAGTTCTTC.

This clonotype was detected a few times. V is TRBV6-6 and J is TRBJ2-3; 7 bases agree with TRBD1. The CDR3 is 17 amino acids. The trim removed 0 bases at V and 0 bases at J, leaving 6 bases unmatched. The germline V gene encodes CDR1 MNHNY and CDR2 SVGAGI (reference sequence). The CDR3 DNA reads TGTGCCAGCAGTTACTCCATGACAGGGATGAGCACAGATACGCAGTATTTT. This encodes CASSYSMTGMSTDTQYF.